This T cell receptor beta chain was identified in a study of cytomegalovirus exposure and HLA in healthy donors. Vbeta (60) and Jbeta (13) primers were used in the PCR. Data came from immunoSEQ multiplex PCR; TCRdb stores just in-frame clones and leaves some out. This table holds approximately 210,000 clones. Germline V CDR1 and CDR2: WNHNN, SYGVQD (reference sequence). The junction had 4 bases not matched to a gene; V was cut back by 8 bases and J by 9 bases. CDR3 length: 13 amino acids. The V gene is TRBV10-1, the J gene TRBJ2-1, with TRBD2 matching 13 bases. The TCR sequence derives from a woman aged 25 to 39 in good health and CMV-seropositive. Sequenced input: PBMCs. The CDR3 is CASQLAGGVEQFF. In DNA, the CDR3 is TGCGCCAGCCAACTAGCGGGGGGGGTTGAGCAGTTCTTC.